This note documents a single TCR beta chain sequence. These data originate in a study of cytomegalovirus exposure and HLA in healthy donors. The study ran its PCR with 60 Vbeta and 13 Jbeta primers. The method was immunoSEQ multiplex PCR; TCRdb's version includes in-frame clones alone and lacks a portion of them. The profile shows 99,000 or so clones, around three quarters of them singletons. V was shortened by 7 bases and J by 5 bases, with 21 bases between the two germline ends. This CDR3 region has 16 residues. Germline values: CDR1 LNHDA, CDR2 SQIVND (reference sequence). The specimen sequenced was PBMCs. This clonotype was obtained from a male donor in good health and CMV-seropositive. The chain is built from TRBV19 and TRBJ1-5; D call uncertain. The CDR3 protein is CASTQLGPEGHQPQHF. CDR3 DNA sequence: TGTGCCAGTACCCAACTTGGACCCGAGGGCCATCAGCCCCAGCATTTT.